A single T cell receptor beta chain is shown here with its context. Its antigen is as yet unknown. 5'RACE template switching with UMIs produced the TCR beta cDNA. With the 5' RACE reads reprocessed, TCRdb shows one record per CDR3 protein and no DNA. Across over 120,000 distinct CDR3 sequences, the top ten clones capture more than 10% of the sample. The data stem from a study of T cells expressing NK-cell markers. About the research overall: Investigators obtained TCR beta repertoires from sorted CD3+CD56+NKG2C+, CD3+CD56+NKG2C- and CD3+CD56-NKG2C+ T cells. Seven donors tested HCMV-seropositive and one tested seronegative among the eight sequenced. Study-wide findings and caveats: Several of the donors also had these clonotypes leading their CD3+CD56-NKG2C+ fraction.

Germline V gene data show CDR1 as SNHLY and CDR2 as FYNNEI. The CDR3 covers 16 residues. This chain uses TRBV2 with TRBJ1-4; TCRdb selects TRBD1, and the lack of DNA leaves this call unchecked. The TCR originated in a young man in good health. The sample taken for sequencing was blood T cells: a sorted CD56 or NKG2C T cell subset, CD4+ or CD8+ T cells, or bulk PBMC T cells (not recorded which). CDR3 sequence: CASSDFRDSSNEKLFF.